The clone carrying this T cell receptor (beta chain) came up many times. Its specificity is unknown. This entry is derived from a study of T cells in Graves' hyperthyroidism and ophthalmopathy. The study excluded patients with uncontrolled infection, other autoimmune disease, pregnancy or lactation. Clinical symptoms, serum thyroxine, TRAb, thyroid ultrasound and orbital computed tomography informed diagnoses. Amplification yielded TCR beta CDR3 regions, with RNA transcripts as the source. HTBI primers were used for first-round RT-PCR of the TCR CDR3. TCRdb reanalysed the multiplex PCR reads using MiXCR and keeps one entry per CDR3 protein. The sample lists 550,000 to 700,000 distinct CDR3 sequences, about 43% seen once, with 15% to 20% in the top ten. Study-level findings and limits: Within blood appeared most thyroid clonotypes that had expanded above 0.001. The authors' 13 V-J model separated ophthalmopathy from stable hyperthyroidism.

This CDR3 is 14 amino acids long. CDR1 and CDR2 (germline): SNHLY, FYNNEI. V lost 6 bases and J 5 bases, leaving 16 bases between the germline ends. The chain recombines TRBV2 with TRBJ2-5; D remains unclear. The receptor comes from an adult woman with Graves' disease, either hyperthyroidism or ophthalmopathy (not recorded which). Sequences were obtained from peripheral blood or thyroid tissue (not recorded which). The CDR3 nucleotides read TGTGCCAGCAGCCGCACAAATTGGCAGGAGACCCAGTACTTC. Protein: CASSRTNWQETQYF.